One sample yielded the 2 T cell receptor beta chains listed below, sequenced in a study of shared clonotypes between healthy human individuals. Produced via immunoSEQ multiplex PCR; TCRdb's table is partial and in-frame only. The table shows some 1,100,000 clones, with around 78% occurring only once. Sequences were obtained from memory CD4+ T cells from PBMCs. The subset is: CD45RA-negative fraction. Receptors originate from a man aged 18 to 29 in good health. Some clones in this sample may be carry-over from other donors' samples.

The chain carries TRBV4-3 and TRBJ2-3; 8 bases are a match to TRBD2. CDR1 and CDR2 (germline): LGHNA, YSLEER. J lost 5 bases, V lost 4 bases, and 14 bases had no gene match. This CDR3 spans 17 amino acids. Here the CDR3 DNA reads TGCGCCAGCAGCCGGAGGGCAGCGGGAGTTTCTGGAGATACGCAGTATTTT. It yields the protein CASSRRAAGVSGDTQYF.

The rearrangement joins TRBV2 to TRBJ2-7; 8 bases are a match to TRBD1. Germline V CDR1 and CDR2: SNHLY, FYNNEI. V lost 8 bases, J lost 4 bases, and 4 bases stayed unmatched. This CDR3 has 12 residues. The CDR3 sequence is CASRRGQYEQYF. As DNA, the CDR3 is TGTGCCAGCCGCAGGGGGCAATACGAGCAGTACTTC. The complete variable domain, with remaining parts taken from reference TRBV2 and TRBJ2-7, reads EPEVTQTPSHQVTQMGQEVILRCVPISNHLYFYWYRQILGQKVEFLVSFYNNEISEKSEIFDDQFSVERPDGSNFTLKIRSTKLEDSAMYFCASRRGQYEQYFGPGTRLTVT.